A single T cell receptor beta chain is shown here with its context. What it recognizes is unknown. This sample was taken from a study of shared clonotypes between healthy human individuals. Study-level results: Memory subsets generally showed smaller estimated richness than naive subsets did.

The assay was immunoSEQ multiplex PCR, and TCRdb's table has in-frame clones only and misses some. In the table there are about 2.4 million clones, 93% of which are singletons. Trimming left V 4 bases short and J 1 base short, with 8 bases between. Germline CDR1 ENHRY, CDR2 SYGVKD. The CDR3 has 14 amino acids. This clonotype was sampled from a man younger than 35 in good health. Some clones in this sample may be carry-over from other donors' samples. Sequences were obtained from naive CD4+ T cells from PBMCs. The subset is: CD45RA+ positively selected. The rearrangement uses TRBV10-3 and TRBJ1-3; D is uncertain. CDR3 DNA: TGTGCCATCAGTGGACCGGGTTCTGGAAACACCATATATTTT. It translates to CAISGPGSGNTIYF.